A single sample gave rise to the 27 T cell receptor beta chains below, sequenced in a study of siplizumab effects on memory and regulatory T cells. Sequenced by immunoSEQ multiplex PCR; TCRdb stores in-frame clones only, minus some. The sample lists 85,000 to 95,000 clones; nearly 95% were seen once. The sample taken for sequencing was non-Treg CD4+ T cells sorted from blood. The receptor source for this set is a human donor in good health.

The V gene is TRBV28, the J gene TRBJ2-2, with D perhaps TRBD1 or TRBD2 (6 bases each). The CDR3 contains 16 residues. Looked up from germline, CDR1 is MDHEN and CDR2 is SYDVKM. V was pared by 1 base and J by 0 bases, with 9 bases between. The CDR3 DNA follows: TGTGCCAGCAGTTTATCAGGGGACTCGAACACCGGGGAGCTGTTTTTT. The encoded protein is CASSLSGDSNTGELFF.

This chain links TRBV19 with TRBJ2-5; TRBD2 aligns across 7 bases. In germline, CDR1 is LNHDA, CDR2 SQIVND (reference sequence). V trimming: 6 bases; J trimming: 5 bases; junction bases outside the gene matches: 6. The CDR3 totals 13 residues. The CDR3 DNA reads as TGTGCCAGTAGCGGCGGGGGACGCGAGACCCAGTACTTC. It codes for CASSGGGRETQYF.

This clone was seen a few times. The chain is built from TRBV10-3 and TRBJ1-5, with a weak D call TRBD1 (6 bases). CDR1 is ENHRY, CDR2 SYGVKD, per germline. V was clipped by 3 bases and J by 1 base, with 25 bases between them. CDR3 length: 20 amino acids. CDR3 in DNA: TGTGCCATCAGTGAAAGAGGAGAAGGTTTGGGGGGCGGGAGCAATCAGCCCCAGCATTTT. This encodes CAISERGEGLGGGSNQPQHF.

This clone was found once. The CDR3 DNA sequence: TGTGCCAGCAGTGATTTGCCTAGCGGGAGTAATGAGCAGTTCTTC. Translation gives CASSDLPSGSNEQFF. The genes are TRBV25-1 and TRBJ2-1; 10 nucleotides line up with TRBD2. The CDR3 extends over 15 amino acids. Germline lookup yields CDR1 MGHDK and CDR2 SYGVNS. J lost 7 bases, V lost 3 bases, and 6 bases had no gene match.

The rearrangement uses TRBV6-1 and TRBJ2-7; 9 nucleotides match TRBD2. The CDR3 is 15 amino acids. Germline-derived CDR1 and CDR2 are MNHNS and SASEGT. V was pared by 2 bases and J by 1 base, with 3 bases of the junction left unmatched. The DNA of the CDR3 is TGTGCCAGCAGTGAACTAGCGGGGAAGTCCTACGAGCAGTACTTC. Protein: CASSELAGKSYEQYF.

The rearrangement uses TRBV7-8 and TRBJ2-7, with TRBD2 identical over 11 bases. V dropped 4 bases and J dropped 6; count of bases not matched to a gene: 8. Germline V gene lookup returns CDR1 SGHVS and CDR2 FQNEAQ. This CDR3 contains 15 residues. CDR3 residues: CASSSQTSGAAEQYF. The CDR3 DNA reads TGTGCCAGCAGCTCCCAGACTAGCGGGGCTGCCGAGCAGTACTTC. Combining the CDR3 with reference TRBV7-8 and TRBJ2-7 gives the whole variable domain GAGVSQSPRYKVAKRGQDVALRCDPISGHVSLFWYQQALGQGPEFLTYFQNEAQLDKSGLPSDRFFAERPEGSVSTLKIQRTQQEDSAVYLCASSSQTSGAAEQYFGPGTRLTVT.

This chain links TRBV7-9 with TRBJ2-7; D gene unclear. CDR1 and CDR2 (germline): SEHNR, FQNEAQ (reference sequence). Trimming took 1 base from V and 3 from J, leaving 13 bases between them. This CDR3 has 15 amino acids. In nucleotides, the CDR3 is TGTGCCAGCAGCTTAGAGTCGACTCTTCTCTACGAGCAGTACTTC. As protein: CASSLESTLLYEQYF.

The sample holds a few counts of this clone. The V call is TRBV5-6, the J call TRBJ1-1; D call uncertain. The V and J ends lost 0 bases and 4 bases respectively, with 10 bases between them. The CDR3 has 14 amino acids. The germline V gene encodes CDR1 SGHDT and CDR2 YYEEEE. The DNA of the CDR3 is TGTGCCAGCAGCTTGGACGGAGGCGGCACTGAAGCTTTCTTT. Protein sequence: CASSLDGGGTEAFF.

The chain is built from TRBV9 and TRBJ2-7, with 11 bases lining up with TRBD2. Trimming cost V 0 bases and J 5 bases; bases outside gene matches: 1. The CDR3 runs to 14 residues. The V gene's germline CDR1 is SGDLS and CDR2 YYNGEE. CDR3 coding DNA: TGTGCCAGCAGCGTAGAACTAGCGGGAGACGAGCAGTACTTC. It is translated as CASSVELAGDEQYF.

J is TRBJ1-1 and V is TRBV6-5, with 9 bases identical to TRBD1. CDR3 length equals 16 residues. The V gene end was trimmed by 2 bases and the J gene end by 0 bases; junction bases not matched to a gene: 4. Germline-derived CDR1 and CDR2 are MNHEY and SVGAGI. CDR3 in DNA: TGTGCCAGCAGTTACGCCGGGACAGGGTTGAACACTGAAGCTTTCTTT. Protein sequence: CASSYAGTGLNTEAFF.

This clone was detected only once. The V and J genes are TRBV19 and TRBJ2-2; 8 nucleotides line up with TRBD2. J was trimmed by 4 bases and V by 3 bases; bases with no gene match: 4. The germline V gene has CDR1 LNHDA and CDR2 SQIVND (reference sequence). This CDR3 contains 15 residues. CDR3 loop: CASSILGGGTGELFF. Here the CDR3 DNA reads TGTGCCAGTAGTATTCTCGGGGGGGGCACCGGGGAGCTGTTTTTT.

This chain joins TRBV5-5 and TRBJ1-1, with D unresolved. The V and J ends lost 4 bases and 0 bases respectively, with 13 bases between them. Germline CDR1 reads SGHKS; CDR2 reads YYEKEE (reference sequence). The CDR3 consists of 15 residues. The CDR3 spells CASSPQFPLNTEAFF. CDR3 DNA: TGTGCCAGCAGCCCTCAATTCCCGCTGAACACTGAAGCTTTCTTT. Complete variable domain (other parts from reference TRBV5-5 and TRBJ1-1): DAGVTQSPTHLIKTRGQQVTLRCSPISGHKSVSWYQQVLGQGPQFIFQYYEKEERGRGNFPDRFSARQFPNYSSELNVNALLLGDSALYLCASSPQFPLNTEAFFGQGTRLTVV.

J is TRBJ2-2 and V is TRBV30, with D maybe TRBD2 (5 bases). Trimming pared 3 bases from V and 6 bases from J, leaving 14 bases between. The CDR3 has 14 residues. Germline loops: CDR1 GTSNPN, CDR2 SVGIG (reference sequence). The CDR3 is CAWSAEAFAGELFF. In DNA, the CDR3 is TGTGCCTGGAGCGCGGAGGCCTTCGCCGGGGAGCTGTTTTTT.

In DNA form, the CDR3 reads TGTGCCAGCATTCCAGGGGGCCGGGGAACCGGGGAGCTGTTTTTT. It is translated as CASIPGGRGTGELFF. The genes are TRBV6-5 and TRBJ2-2, with 8 bases identical to TRBD1. V was pared by 7 bases and J by 5 bases, with 9 bases of the junction left unmatched. Germline V gene data show CDR1 as MNHEY and CDR2 as SVGAGI. The CDR3 spans 15 residues.

This chain links TRBV5-5 with TRBJ2-3; 7 nucleotides line up with TRBD2. In germline, CDR1 is SGHKS, CDR2 YYEKEE (reference sequence). The CDR3 sequence is 18 residues long. J lost 1 base, V lost 4 bases, and 15 bases had no gene match. The CDR3 sequence is CASSLKVSGLAGTDTQYF. The CDR3 bases are TGTGCCAGCAGCCTGAAAGTTTCAGGTCTAGCGGGCACAGATACGCAGTATTTT.

CDR3 nucleotides: TGTGCCAGCAGTTACTCGGCTGTTACCTACGAGCAGTACTTC. Translation: CASSYSAVTYEQYF. V is TRBV6-6 and J is TRBJ2-7; D uncertain. Germline lookup yields CDR1 MNHNY and CDR2 SVGAGI (reference sequence). The CDR3 is made up of 14 amino acids. Trimming stripped 0 bases from V and 2 bases from J, with 8 bases between.

The chain links TRBV2 to TRBJ1-2; the match to TRBD1 covers 7 bases. Germline assignment: CDR1 SNHLY and CDR2 FYNNEI. This CDR3 contains 15 residues. Unmatched junction bases numbered 7, after V lost 2 bases and J lost 4 bases. The CDR3 DNA is TGTGCCAGCAGTGAATTTGGGGGGGACAGCTATGGCTACACCTTC. Its protein product is CASSEFGGDSYGYTF.

The rearrangement joins TRBV18 to TRBJ2-5; D may be TRBD2 (5 bases). This CDR3 has 16 residues. The germline V gene has CDR1 KGHSH and CDR2 LQKENI. Trimming took 3 bases from V and 4 from J, leaving 18 bases between them. CDR3 loop: CASSPPDGIYRETQYF. In nucleotides, the CDR3 is TGTGCCAGCTCACCGCCCGACGGGATCTACCGAGAGACCCAGTACTTC.

The chain recombines TRBV5-8 with TRBJ1-6; D unclear. The CDR3 is made up of 16 amino acids. V lost 4 bases and J 0 bases, leaving 11 bases between the germline ends. The V gene's germline CDR1 is SGHTS and CDR2 YDEGEE. For the CDR3, the DNA is TGTGCCAGCAGCCCCAATGGGGTCTCCTATAATTCACCCCTCCACTTT. Amino acid sequence: CASSPNGVSYNSPLHF.

This chain joins TRBV5-6 and TRBJ1-4; D ambiguous. CDR1 is SGHDT and CDR2 is YYEEEE in the germline V gene. This CDR3 is built from 13 residues. The germline V and J ends were trimmed by 0 bases and 7 bases, with 7 bases remaining between them. The DNA of the CDR3 is TGTGCCAGCAGCTTGGGTCCAGGTGAAAAACTGTTTTTT. Protein sequence: CASSLGPGEKLFF.

The rearrangement joins TRBV7-9 to TRBJ2-1; a possible D gene is TRBD1 (6 bases). Between the trimmed V and J ends, which lost 5 bases and 11 bases, there was a span of 19 bases. CDR1 is SEHNR and CDR2 is FQNEAQ in the germline V gene (reference sequence). This CDR3 comprises 14 residues. The CDR3 reads CASSGQSPGQKQFF. The CDR3 nucleotides read TGTGCCAGCAGCGGACAATCACCGGGACAAAAGCAGTTCTTC.

The genes are TRBV30 and TRBJ2-3; TRBD1 matches at 7 bases. After removal of 5 bases from V and 1 base from J, the junction contained 0 bases not matched to a gene. Per germline, CDR1 GTSNPN and CDR2 SVGIG (reference sequence). There are 12 residues in the CDR3. CDR3 bases: TGTGCCTGGGACAGGGGCACAGATACGCAGTATTTT. This translates into CAWDRGTDTQYF.

The rearrangement joins TRBV5-4 to TRBJ2-3, with D perhaps TRBD2 (6 bases). Germline-derived CDR1 and CDR2 are SGHNT and YYREEE (reference sequence). V lost 4 bases and J lost 3, with 18 bases in between. CDR3 length: 16 amino acids. The CDR3 loop is CASSPWGGVGTDTQYF. The CDR3 nucleotides read TGTGCCAGCAGCCCGTGGGGCGGGGTAGGTACAGATACGCAGTATTTT. Full variable domain (outside the CDR3, taken from reference TRBV5-4 and TRBJ2-3): ETGVTQSPTHLIKTRGQQVTLRCSSQSGHNTVSWYQQALGQGPQFIFQYYREEENGRGNFPPRFSGLQFPNYSSELNVNALELDDSALYLCASSPWGGVGTDTQYFGPGTRLTVL.

The chain joins TRBV2 to TRBJ2-7; 7 bases fit TRBD2. J was trimmed by 6 bases and V by 0 bases; bases with no gene match: 11. From germline, CDR1 is SNHLY and CDR2 FYNNEI. This CDR3 has 16 residues. CDR3 DNA: TGTGCCAGCAGTGAAGCCAGTATGGGGGAGGGCCCCGAGCAGTACTTC. This translates into CASSEASMGEGPEQYF.

This clone was detected only once. V and J are TRBV7-9 and TRBJ2-3; D possibly matches TRBD1 or TRBD2 (5 bases each). The V gene's germline CDR1 is SEHNR and CDR2 FQNEAQ (reference sequence). The CDR3 extends over 15 amino acids. Trimming pared 5 bases from V and 4 bases from J, leaving 16 bases between. CDR3 sequence reads: CASSIWLGRADTQYF. In nucleotides, the CDR3 is TGTGCCAGCAGCATCTGGCTGGGGCGGGCAGATACGCAGTATTTT.

V usage is TRBV5-6 and J usage is TRBJ2-3, with 9 bases fitting TRBD1. Losses at the gene ends were 5 bases for V and 0 bases for J; bases not matched to a gene: 7. This CDR3 region has 16 residues. CDR1 SGHDT and CDR2 YYEEEE come from the germline V gene. Here the CDR3 DNA reads TGTGCCAGCAGGGGGTACGGACAGGGGAGCACAGATACGCAGTATTTT. Its translation: CASRGYGQGSTDTQYF.

The V gene is TRBV27, the J gene TRBJ2-7, with D unresolved. Looked up from germline, CDR1 is MNHEY and CDR2 is SMNVEV (reference sequence). Trimming removed 4 bases at V and 8 bases at J, with 15 bases between. CDR3 size: 13 residues. CDR3 amino acids: CASSSPRPGQQYF. Written as DNA, the CDR3 is TGTGCCAGCAGTTCCCCGCGGCCTGGGCAGCAGTACTTC.